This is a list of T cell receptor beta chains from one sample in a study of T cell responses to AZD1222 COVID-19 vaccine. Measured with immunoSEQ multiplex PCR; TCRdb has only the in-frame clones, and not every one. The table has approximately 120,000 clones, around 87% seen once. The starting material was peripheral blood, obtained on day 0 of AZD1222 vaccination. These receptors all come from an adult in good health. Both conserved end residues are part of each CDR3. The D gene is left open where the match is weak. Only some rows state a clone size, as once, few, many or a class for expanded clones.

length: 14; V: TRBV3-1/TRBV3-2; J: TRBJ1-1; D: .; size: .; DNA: TGTGCCAGCAGCCAACTTGACAGAGACACTGAAGCTTTCTTT; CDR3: CASSQLDRDTEAFF
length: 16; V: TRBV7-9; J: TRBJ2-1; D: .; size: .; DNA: TGTGCCAGCAGCCCTAGGGGCGGGTTGTCCTACAATGAGCAGTTCTTC; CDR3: CASSPRGGLSYNEQFF
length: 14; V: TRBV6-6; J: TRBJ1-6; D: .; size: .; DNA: TGTGCCAGCAGTTACGGACAGCAAAATTCACCCCTCCACTTT; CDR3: CASSYGQQNSPLHF
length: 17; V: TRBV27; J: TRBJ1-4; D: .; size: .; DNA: TGTGCCAGCAGTTCACTCCGATTCGGGGCGGGTGACGAAAAACTGTTTTTT; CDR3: CASSSLRFGAGDEKLFF
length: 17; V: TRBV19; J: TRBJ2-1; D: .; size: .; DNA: TGTGCCAGTAGTTCCCTAGGGATGACGAGCTCCTACAATGAGCAGTTCTTC; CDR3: CASSSLGMTSSYNEQFF
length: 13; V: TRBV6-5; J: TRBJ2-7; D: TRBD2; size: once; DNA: TGTGCCAGCAGTCCGGGACTAGCGGGATGGTCGTACTTC; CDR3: CASSPGLAGWSYF
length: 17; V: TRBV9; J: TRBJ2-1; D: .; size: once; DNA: TGTGCCAGCAGCGCCCAACGACACACCCGGACAGTCGATGAGCAGTTCTTC; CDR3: CASSAQRHTRTVDEQFF
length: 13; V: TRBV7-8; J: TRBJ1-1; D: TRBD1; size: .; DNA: TGTGCCAGCAGCTTGGACAGGGATGCTGAAGCTTTCTTT; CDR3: CASSLDRDAEAFF
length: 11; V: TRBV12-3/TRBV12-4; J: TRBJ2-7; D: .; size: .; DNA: TGTGCCAGCAGTCCCGAATACGAGCAGTACTTC; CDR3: CASSPEYEQYF
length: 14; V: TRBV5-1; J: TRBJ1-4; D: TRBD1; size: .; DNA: TGCGCCAGCAGCTCGGGACAGTCTAATGAAAAACTGTTTTTT; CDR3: CASSSGQSNEKLFF
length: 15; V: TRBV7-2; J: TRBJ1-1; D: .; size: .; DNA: TGTGCCAGCAGCATACACTCAGGGGCGAACACTGAAGCTTTCTTT; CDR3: CASSIHSGANTEAFF
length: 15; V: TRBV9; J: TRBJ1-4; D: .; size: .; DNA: TGTGCCAGCAGCGCAAAAGGACTTACCCAGGAAAAACTGTTTTTT; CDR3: CASSAKGLTQEKLFF
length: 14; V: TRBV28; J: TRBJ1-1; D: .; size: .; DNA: TGTGCCAGCAGTTTATTTCCTCGGCTCGCGGGGGCTTTCTTT; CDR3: CASSLFPRLAGAFF
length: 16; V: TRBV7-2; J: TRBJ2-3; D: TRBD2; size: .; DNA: TGTGCCAGCACCCAGATAAGCGGGGGCAGCAGAGATACGCAGTATTTT; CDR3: CASTQISGGSRDTQYF
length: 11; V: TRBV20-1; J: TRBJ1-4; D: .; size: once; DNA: TGCAGTGCTAGAGTGGTTGAAAAACTGTTTTTT; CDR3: CSARVVEKLFF
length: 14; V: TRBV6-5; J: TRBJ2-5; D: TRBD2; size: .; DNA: TGTGCCAGCGTTTCCGGGACTAGCGGAGAGACCCAGTACTTC; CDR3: CASVSGTSGETQYF
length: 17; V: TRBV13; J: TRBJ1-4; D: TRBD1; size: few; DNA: TGTGCCAGCAGCTTCACAGGGGGCGGGAGCTCTAATGAAAAACTGTTTTTT; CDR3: CASSFTGGGSSNEKLFF